The clone carrying this T cell receptor beta chain turned up a few times. V gave up 3 bases and J gave up 9 bases; unmatched junction bases: 4. Looked up from germline, CDR1 is MNHEY and CDR2 is SVGAGI. This CDR3 spans 13 amino acids. Both 60 Vbeta primers and 13 Jbeta primers went into the PCR. Measured with immunoSEQ multiplex PCR; TCRdb has only the in-frame clones, and not every one. This sample has 100,000 to 150,000 clones, with roughly 80% found just once. The sample belongs to a study of cytomegalovirus exposure and HLA in healthy donors. This clonotype originated in a man younger than 35 in good health and CMV-seropositive. The sequencing input was PBMCs. The chain uses TRBV6-5 and TRBJ2-1; TRBD2 matches at 8 bases. The CDR3, as DNA: TGTGCCAGCAGTTATAACAGCGGGAGTGAGCAGTTCTTC. Its protein is CASSYNSGSEQFF.